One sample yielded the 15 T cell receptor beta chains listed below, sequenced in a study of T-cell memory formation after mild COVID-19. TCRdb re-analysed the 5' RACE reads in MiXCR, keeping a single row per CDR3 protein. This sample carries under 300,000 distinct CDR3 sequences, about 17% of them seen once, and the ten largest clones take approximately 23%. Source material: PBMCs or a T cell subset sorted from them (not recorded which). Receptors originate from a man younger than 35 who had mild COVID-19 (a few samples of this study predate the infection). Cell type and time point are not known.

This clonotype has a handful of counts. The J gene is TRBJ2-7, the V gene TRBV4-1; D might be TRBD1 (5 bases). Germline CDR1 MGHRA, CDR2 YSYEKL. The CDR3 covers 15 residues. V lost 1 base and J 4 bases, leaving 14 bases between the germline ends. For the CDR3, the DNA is TGCGCCAGCAGCCAAGCGCAGGGTTTTACTTACGAGCAGTACTTC. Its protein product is CASSQAQGFTYEQYF.

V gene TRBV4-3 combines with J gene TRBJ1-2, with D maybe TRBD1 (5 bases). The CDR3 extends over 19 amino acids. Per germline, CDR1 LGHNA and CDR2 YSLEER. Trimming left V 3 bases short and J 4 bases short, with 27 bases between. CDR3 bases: TGCGCCAGCAGCCAGGCGGACACTCGCCATCTCGACTCCATCTATGGCTACACCTTC. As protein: CASSQADTRHLDSIYGYTF.

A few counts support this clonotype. The chain's CDR3 is CATSHRDREGTQHF. The CDR3, as DNA: TGTGCCACCAGCCACCGGGACAGGGAGGGAACCCAGCATTTT. The J gene is TRBJ1-5, the V gene TRBV24-1; 9 bases map to TRBD1. The CDR3 covers 14 residues. Germline V gene sequence: CDR1 KGHDR, CDR2 SFDVKD. The V segment lost 7 bases and the J segment 11 bases; nucleotides outside the gene matches: 11.

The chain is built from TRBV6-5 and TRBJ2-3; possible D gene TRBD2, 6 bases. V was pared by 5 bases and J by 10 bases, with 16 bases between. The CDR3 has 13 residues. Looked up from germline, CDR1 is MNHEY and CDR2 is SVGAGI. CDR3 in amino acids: CASSIRENRAQYF. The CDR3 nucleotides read TGTGCCAGCAGTATCCGGGAGAACCGGGCGCAGTATTTT.

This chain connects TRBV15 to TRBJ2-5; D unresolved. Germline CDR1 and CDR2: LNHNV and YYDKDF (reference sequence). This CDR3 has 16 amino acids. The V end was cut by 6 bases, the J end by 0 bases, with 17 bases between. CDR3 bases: TGTGCCACCAGTAGGCTGTGGAGCCTGTACCAAGAGACCCAGTACTTC. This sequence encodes CATSRLWSLYQETQYF.

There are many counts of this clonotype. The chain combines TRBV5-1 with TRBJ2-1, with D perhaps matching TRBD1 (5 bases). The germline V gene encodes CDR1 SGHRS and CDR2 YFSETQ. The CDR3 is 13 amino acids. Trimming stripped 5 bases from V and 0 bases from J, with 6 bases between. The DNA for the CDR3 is TGCGCCAGCAGTCAGGGCTCCTACAATGAGCAGTTCTTC. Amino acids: CASSQGSYNEQFF.

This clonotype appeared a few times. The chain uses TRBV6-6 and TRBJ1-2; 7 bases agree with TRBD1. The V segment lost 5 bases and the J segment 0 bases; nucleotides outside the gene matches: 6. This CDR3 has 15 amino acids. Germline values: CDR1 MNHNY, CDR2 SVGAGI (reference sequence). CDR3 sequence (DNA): TGTGCCAGCAGTCAACCCGGGACAGCTAACTATGGCTACACCTTC. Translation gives CASSQPGTANYGYTF.

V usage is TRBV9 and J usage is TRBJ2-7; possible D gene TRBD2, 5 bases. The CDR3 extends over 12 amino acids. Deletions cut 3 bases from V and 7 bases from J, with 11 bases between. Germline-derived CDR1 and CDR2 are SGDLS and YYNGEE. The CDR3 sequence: CASSAPPGEQYF. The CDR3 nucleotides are TGTGCCAGCAGCGCCCCTCCGGGAGAGCAGTACTTC.

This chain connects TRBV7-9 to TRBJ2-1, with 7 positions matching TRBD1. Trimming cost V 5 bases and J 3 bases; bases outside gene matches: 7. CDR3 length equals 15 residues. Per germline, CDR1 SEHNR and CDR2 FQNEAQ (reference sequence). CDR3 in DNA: TGTGCCAGCAGCACCCAGGGGGTAAGCTACAATGAGCAGTTCTTC. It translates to CASSTQGVSYNEQFF. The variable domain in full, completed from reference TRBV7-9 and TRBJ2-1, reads DTGVSQNPRHKITKRGQNVTFRCDPISEHNRLYWYRQTLGQGPEFLTYFQNEAQLEKSRLLSDRFSAERPKGSFSTLEIQRTEQGDSAMYLCASSTQGVSYNEQFFGPGTRLTVL.

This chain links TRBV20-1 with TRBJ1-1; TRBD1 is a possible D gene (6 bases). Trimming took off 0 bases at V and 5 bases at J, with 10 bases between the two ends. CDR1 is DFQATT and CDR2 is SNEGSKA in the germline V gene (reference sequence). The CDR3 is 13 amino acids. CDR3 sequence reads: CSAREEGGTEAFF. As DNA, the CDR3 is TGCAGTGCTAGAGAGGAGGGGGGGACTGAAGCTTTCTTT.

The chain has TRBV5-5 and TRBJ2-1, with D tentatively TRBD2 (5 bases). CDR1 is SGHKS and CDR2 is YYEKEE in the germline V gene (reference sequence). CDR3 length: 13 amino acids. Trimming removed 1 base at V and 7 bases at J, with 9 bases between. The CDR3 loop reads CASSLSVANEQFF. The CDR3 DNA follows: TGTGCCAGCAGCTTGTCCGTAGCGAATGAGCAGTTCTTC.

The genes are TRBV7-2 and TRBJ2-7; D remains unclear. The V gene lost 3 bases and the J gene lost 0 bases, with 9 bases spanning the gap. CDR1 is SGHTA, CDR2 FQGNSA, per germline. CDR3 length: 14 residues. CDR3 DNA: TGTGCCAGCAGCTTGTCAGGTGCCTCCTACGAGCAGTACTTC. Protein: CASSLSGASYEQYF.

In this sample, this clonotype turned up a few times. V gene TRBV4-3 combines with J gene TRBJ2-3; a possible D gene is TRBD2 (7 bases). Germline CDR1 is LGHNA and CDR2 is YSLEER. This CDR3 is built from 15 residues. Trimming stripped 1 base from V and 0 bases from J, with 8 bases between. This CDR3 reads CASSQGGGSTDTQYF. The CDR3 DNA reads TGCGCCAGCAGCCAAGGGGGGGGCAGCACAGATACGCAGTATTTT.

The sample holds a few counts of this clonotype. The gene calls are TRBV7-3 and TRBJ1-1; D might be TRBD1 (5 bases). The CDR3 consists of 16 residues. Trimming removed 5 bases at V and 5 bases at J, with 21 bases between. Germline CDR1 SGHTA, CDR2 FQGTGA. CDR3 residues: CASSLFRGEGFTEAFF. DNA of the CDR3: TGTGCCAGCAGCCTGTTCCGGGGGGAAGGTTTTACTGAAGCTTTCTTT.

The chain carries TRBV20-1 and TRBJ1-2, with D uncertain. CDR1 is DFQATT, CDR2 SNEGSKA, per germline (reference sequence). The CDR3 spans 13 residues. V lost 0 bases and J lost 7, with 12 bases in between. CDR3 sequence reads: CSARDPTLGGYTF. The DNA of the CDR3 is TGCAGTGCTAGAGATCCAACGTTGGGTGGCTACACCTTC.